This TCR beta chain appears in the sequencing data of a study of PD-1 blockade in classical Hodgkin lymphoma. Broader study findings: Repertoires differed for reasons still undefined, possibly disease activity or prior therapy. The study found that TCR diversity rose significantly by C4D1 in CD4+ but not CD8+ cells.

V was cut by 1 base and J by 8 bases, with 16 bases left in between. Germline V lookup: CDR1 SGHNT, CDR2 YYREEE (reference sequence). This CDR3 has 15 amino acids. The patients all showed relapse after autologous stem cell transplantation, while their brentuximab vedotin exposure varied. Complete response, partial response or progressive disease constituted the best response categories observed. Concerning this clone itself: The antigen is not known.

Sequencing used immunoSEQ multiplex PCR; TCRdb keeps in-frame clones, though not all of them. Among 24,000 or so clones listed, about 74% were seen once. V and J are TRBV5-4 and TRBJ2-1; perhaps TRBD1 as D (5 bases). This TCR was sampled from a human donor with classical Hodgkin lymphoma. This material consisted of peripheral blood mononuclear cells (PBMCs), taken before the second cycle of nivolumab. In DNA, the CDR3 is TGTGCCAGCAGCTTGCTGGCTAGGGGTAGGCATGAGCAGTTCTTC. It yields the protein CASSLLARGRHEQFF.